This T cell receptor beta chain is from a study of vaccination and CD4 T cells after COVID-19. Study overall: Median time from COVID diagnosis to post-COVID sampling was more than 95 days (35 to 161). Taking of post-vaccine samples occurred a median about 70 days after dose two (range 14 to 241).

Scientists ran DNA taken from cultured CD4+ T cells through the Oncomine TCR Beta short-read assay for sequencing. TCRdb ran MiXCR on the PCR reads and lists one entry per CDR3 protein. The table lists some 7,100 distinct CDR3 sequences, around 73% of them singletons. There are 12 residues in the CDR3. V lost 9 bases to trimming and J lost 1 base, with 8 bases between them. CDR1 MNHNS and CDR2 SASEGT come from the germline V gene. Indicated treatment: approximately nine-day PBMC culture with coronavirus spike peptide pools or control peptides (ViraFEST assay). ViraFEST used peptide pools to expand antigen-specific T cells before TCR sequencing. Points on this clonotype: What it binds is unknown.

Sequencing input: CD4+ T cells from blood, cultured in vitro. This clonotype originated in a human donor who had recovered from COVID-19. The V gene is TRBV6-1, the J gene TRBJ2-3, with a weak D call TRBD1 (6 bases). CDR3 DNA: TGTGCCAGTCGACAGGGCACAGATACGCAGTATTTT. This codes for CASRQGTDTQYF.